The clone carrying this T cell receptor (beta chain) showed up just a few times. The data stem from a study of regulatory T cells in long-lasting Graves disease. Sample time point: newly diagnosed GD, antithyroid drugs for less than 3 months. Following extraction of RNA from PBMCs, that RNA was used to make the TCR library. Researchers made TCR beta libraries by using iRepertoire HTBI primers and running Arm-PCR on CDR3 regions. TCRdb ran MiXCR on the multiplex PCR reads and lists one entry per CDR3 protein. Of some 500,000 distinct CDR3 sequences listed, 15% to 20% were seen once; the top ten hold 20% to 30%. The CDR3 has 13 residues. Germline V gives CDR1 SQVTM, CDR2 ANQGSEA. Trimming removed 1 base from V and 8 bases from J; junction bases left unmatched: 7. This sample also appeared in a second study, on T cells in Graves' hyperthyroidism and ophthalmopathy.

Here the sequenced sample was peripheral blood mononuclear cells (PBMCs), taken at new diagnosis, from a patient treated with antithyroid drugs. The source of this sequence is a woman aged 35-65 years with Graves disease. The chain has TRBV29-1 and TRBJ1-2; 7 bases line up with TRBD1. Written as DNA, the CDR3 is TGCAGCGTTGAAGGGACAGGCTTAAGCGGCTACACCTTC. Protein sequence: CSVEGTGLSGYTF.